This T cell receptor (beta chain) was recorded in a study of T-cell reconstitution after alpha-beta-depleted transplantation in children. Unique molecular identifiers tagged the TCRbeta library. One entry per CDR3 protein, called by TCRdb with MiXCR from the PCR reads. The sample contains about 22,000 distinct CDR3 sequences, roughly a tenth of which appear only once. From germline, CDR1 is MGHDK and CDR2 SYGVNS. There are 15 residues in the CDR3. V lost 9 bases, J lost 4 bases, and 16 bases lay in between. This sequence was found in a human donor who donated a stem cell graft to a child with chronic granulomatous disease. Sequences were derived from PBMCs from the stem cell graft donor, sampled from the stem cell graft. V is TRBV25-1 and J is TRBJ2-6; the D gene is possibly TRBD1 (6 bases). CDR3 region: CASAFQGPGANVLTF. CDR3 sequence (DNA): TGTGCCAGTGCTTTTCAGGGGCCCGGGGCCAACGTCCTGACTTTC. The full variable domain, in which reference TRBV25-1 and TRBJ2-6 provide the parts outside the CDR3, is EADIYQTPRYLVIGTGKKITLECSQTMGHDKMYWYQQDPGMELHLIHYSYGVNSTEKGDLSSESTVSRIRTEHFPLTLESARPSHTSQYLCASAFQGPGANVLTFGAGSRLTVL.